The clone carrying this T cell receptor beta chain was recorded only once. V was pared by 5 bases and J by 6 bases, with 5 bases of the junction left unmatched. Germline V gene lookup returns CDR1 MDHEN and CDR2 SYDVKM. The CDR3 totals 13 residues. Sequencing was performed with immunoSEQ multiplex PCR; in TCRdb, only in-frame clones are kept and a portion is missing. The sample lists around 120,000 clones, around 80% occurring once. This specimen belongs to a study of blood T cell repertoires in COVID-19. The receptor's source is a man aged 45 to 65 with acute or convalescent COVID-19. The chain uses TRBV28 and TRBJ1-2; 8 nucleotides align to TRBD1. Source material: peripheral blood. The CDR3 DNA follows: TGTGCCAGCAGTGCAACGACAGGGGATGGCTACACCTTC. Translation gives CASSATTGDGYTF.